This T cell receptor (beta chain) comes out of a study of cytomegalovirus exposure and HLA in healthy donors. Across the study: T cells numbering around 180 million yielded 90 million to 140 million unique TCR beta sequences in an earlier analysis. Study results and caveats: It was shown in a later analysis that HLA-associated TCR beta chains were more clonally expanded than other, equally common chains. At a 0.05 false discovery rate, a later analysis found some 17,000 TCR beta sequences to be associated with HLA alleles.

Comments on this clone: The antigen is unknown.

The PCR made use of 60 Vbeta and 13 Jbeta primers. In the original processing: Roughly 11 million shared chains were among tens of millions of unique TCR beta chains counted in a later analysis. The assay was immunoSEQ multiplex PCR, and TCRdb's table has in-frame clones only and misses some. V and J calls and clone size are given by that table; D and trimming were obtained from the DNA. Seen here are some 70,000 clones, approximately 80% observed once, and the top ten hold 7.8%. Germline CDR1 is SGHDT and CDR2 is YYEEEE. V gave up 0 bases and J gave up 8 bases, with 20 bases separating them. This CDR3 has 16 amino acids.

The specimen was PBMCs. This chain uses TRBV5-6 with TRBJ1-2, with a possible D match to TRBD1 (5 bases). The TCR originated in a young man in good health and CMV-seropositive. The CDR3, as DNA: TGTGCCAGCAGCTTGGTAGGGGCCCAACTATCAGGGGGCTACACCTTC. Its protein is CASSLVGAQLSGGYTF.